This T cell receptor beta chain is from a study of brain T cells in children with intractable seizures. The CDR3 loop spans 15 amino acids. V lost 0 bases and J 0 bases, leaving 7 bases between the germline ends. Repertoires were generated with immunoSEQ multiplex PCR, while TCRdb's copy carries only in-frame clones and drops some. The sample yields roughly 110,000 clones, roughly 94% seen once. The sequencing used peripheral blood, collected at surgery. The gene calls are TRBV23-1 and TRBJ2-3, with a tentative D call TRBD1 (6 bases). TRBV23-1 is classed as an ORF, of uncertain function. This receptor was taken from a boy under three years old with hemimegalencephaly and intractable seizures. The CDR3 spells CASSQSGGSTDTQYF. In nucleotides, the CDR3 is TGCGCCAGCAGTCAATCAGGGGGAAGCACAGATACGCAGTATTTT.